This is a list of T cell receptor beta chains from one sample in a study of spatial heterogeneity in lung cancer. TCRdb reprocessed the 5' RACE reads with MiXCR, giving one entry per CDR3 protein. The sample carries more than 10,000 distinct CDR3 sequences, less than 4.5% recorded once. The sample was PBMCs, taken at surgery. The receptors were sampled from a male donor with early-stage non-small cell lung cancer. Each CDR3 is given with its conserved first and last residue.

>TRBJ2-2|TRBV5-1
CASSLAGGNTGELFF
>TRBJ2-5|TRBV15
CATSRVIGTSGETQYF
>TRBJ2-1|TRBV6-2/TRBV6-3
CASSYAGLAGGRDEQFF
>TRBJ2-5|TRBV7-2
CASSFQGSRETQYF
>TRBJ2-7|TRBV7-6
CASSVHRETREQYF
>TRBJ2-3|TRBV7-3
CASSPNTASTDTQYF
>TRBJ2-5|TRBV28
CASTLGAGAGKETQYF
>TRBJ2-3|TRBV10-1
CASSSGTGVADTQYF
>TRBJ2-1|TRBV28
CASTPFSAHNEQFF
>TRBJ2-2|TRBV20-1
CSARDPGTGELFF
>TRBJ2-2|TRBV20-1
CSAAGGDTGELFF
>TRBJ2-2|TRBV12-3/TRBV12-4
CASRGSGELFF
>TRBJ2-7|TRBV12-3/TRBV12-4
CASSSQRTGRASYEQYF
>TRBJ2-5|TRBV7-6
CASSSQGGGETQYF
>TRBJ1-5|TRBV7-8
CASSPLSYQPQHF
>TRBJ1-6|TRBV7-9
CASSLLPNSDNSPLHF
>TRBJ2-5|TRBV5-5
CASSPRGGGEETQYF
>TRBJ2-1|TRBV6-1
CASRGENNEQFF
>TRBJ2-5|TRBV10-3
CAISASREETQYF
>TRBJ1-5|TRBV20-1
CSARDNRDGGWWSNQPQHF
>TRBJ2-3|TRBV7-2
CASSLAAGNPTDTQYF
>TRBJ2-7|TRBV29-1
CSVRDSRYEQYF
>TRBJ2-7|TRBV15
CATSRRGVEYEQYF
>TRBJ2-1|TRBV6-5
CASSYAPGLAYNEQFF
>TRBJ2-5|TRBV12-3/TRBV12-4
CASSSRVGPVETQYF
>TRBJ2-3|TRBV11-1
CASSLNVGTDTQYF
>TRBJ1-2|TRBV10-1
CASSRDNYGYTF
>TRBJ2-3|TRBV20-1
CSARRLDSTDTQYF
>TRBJ2-7|TRBV28
CASGGGGLEQYF
>TRBJ1-5|TRBV6-2/TRBV6-3
CASSYSGRSFNQPQHF
>TRBJ2-5|TRBV11-2
CASSLGLAAPATQYF
>TRBJ2-1|TRBV20-1
CSARVLAGANEQFF
>TRBJ2-1|TRBV28
CASSVTVAYNEQFF
>TRBJ2-5|TRBV12-3/TRBV12-4
CASSFEGAGTQYF
>TRBJ2-5|TRBV24-1
CATSDPGLQETQYF
>TRBJ2-1|TRBV29-1
CSVEDRSSGSGEQFF
>TRBJ1-2|TRBV28
CASTPPGGVNYGYTF
>TRBJ1-2|TRBV5-1
CASSRRGQGPGNYGYTF
>TRBJ2-7|TRBV2
CASSAQTEEQYF
>TRBJ2-7|TRBV20-1
CSARGGTTNYEQYF
>TRBJ2-5|TRBV7-9
CASDLGSETQYF
>TRBJ2-4|TRBV6-2/TRBV6-3
CATRDRRLAKNIQYF
>TRBJ2-5|TRBV18
CASSPATRAEETQYF
>TRBJ2-1|TRBV6-5
CASSYSPTGGDNEQFF
>TRBJ2-1|TRBV12-3/TRBV12-4
CASSLPLGWGNEQFF